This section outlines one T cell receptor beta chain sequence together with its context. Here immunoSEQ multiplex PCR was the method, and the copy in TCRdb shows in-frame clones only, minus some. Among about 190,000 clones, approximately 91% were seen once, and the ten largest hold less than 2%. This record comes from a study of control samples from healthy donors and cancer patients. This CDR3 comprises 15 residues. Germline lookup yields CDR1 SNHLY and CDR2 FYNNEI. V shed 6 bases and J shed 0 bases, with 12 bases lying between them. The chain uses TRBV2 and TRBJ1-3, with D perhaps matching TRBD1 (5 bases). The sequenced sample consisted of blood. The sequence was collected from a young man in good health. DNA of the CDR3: TGTGCCAGCAGGCGACGGGGGGTCTCTGGAAACACCATATATTTT. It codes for CASRRRGVSGNTIYF.